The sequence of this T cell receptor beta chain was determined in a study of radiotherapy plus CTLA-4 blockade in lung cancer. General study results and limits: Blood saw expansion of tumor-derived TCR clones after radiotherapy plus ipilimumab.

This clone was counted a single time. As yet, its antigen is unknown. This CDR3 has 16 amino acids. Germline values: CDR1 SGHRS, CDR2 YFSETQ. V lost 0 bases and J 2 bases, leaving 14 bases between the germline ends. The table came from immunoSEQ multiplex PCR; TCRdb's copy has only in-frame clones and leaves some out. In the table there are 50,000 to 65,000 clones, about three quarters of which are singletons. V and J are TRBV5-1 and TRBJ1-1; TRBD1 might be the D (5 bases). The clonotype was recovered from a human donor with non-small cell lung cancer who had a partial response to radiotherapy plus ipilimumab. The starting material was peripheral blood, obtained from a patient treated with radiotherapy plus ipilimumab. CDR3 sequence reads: CASSLDRTILNTEAFF. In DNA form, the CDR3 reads TGCGCCAGCAGCTTGGACAGGACTATACTTAACACTGAAGCTTTCTTT.